This T cell receptor beta chain was sequenced during a study of tumor and adjacent non-tumor tissue in lung cancer. In the study overall: Histology: about twelve adenocarcinoma, a couple of squamous cell carcinoma, 1 small cell lung cancer. Samples averaged roughly 4.3 million productive TCRbeta reads each. Study-wide results and limits: Top 100 clones took a larger repertoire share in normal lung. Tumor tissue had significantly higher TCR diversity than normal lung.

The template was RNA from unsorted bulk tissue. Three rounds of nested PCR, following a modified ARM-PCR protocol, produced the TCRbeta library. Each CDR3 protein gets one entry after TCRdb re-called the multiplex PCR reads with MiXCR. The sample holds under 150,000 distinct CDR3 sequences; around three fifths are singletons and the top ten take over 10%. On this clonotype: Its antigen remains unknown. This could be a read error, since a much larger clone is one nucleotide away.

The CDR3 is 19 amino acids. Germline CDR1 SGHNT, CDR2 YYREEE (reference sequence). This chain links TRBV5-4 with TRBJ2-6; 7 bases are a match to TRBD1. The TCR sequence derives from a young man with non-small cell lung cancer. The sample comprised lung tumor tissue. CDR3 in amino acids: CASSPNRAGGISGADVLTF. DNA of the CDR3: TGTGCCAGCAGCCCCAACAGGGCAGGGGGAATCTCTGGGGCCGACGTCCTGACTTTC.